This T cell receptor (beta chain) appears in the sequencing data of a study of cytomegalovirus exposure and HLA in healthy donors. Study-wide results and caveats: It was approximately 150 TCR beta chains that were listed as cytomegalovirus-associated.

The CDR3 runs 13 residues. Germline V gene lookup returns CDR1 MDHEN and CDR2 SYDVKM. V trimming: 7 bases; J trimming: 2 bases; junction bases outside the gene matches: 4. On this clone itself: The target antigen is unknown.

The data were produced by immunoSEQ multiplex PCR, yet TCRdb's version contains in-frame clones alone and is incomplete. This table has some 200,000 clones, around 90% appearing once. J is TRBJ1-1 and V is TRBV28; TRBD1 matches 7 bases. This TCR derives from a woman aged 18-29 years in good health and CMV-seronegative. Sample: PBMCs. Here the CDR3 DNA reads TGTGCCAGCACCCAGGGGGATAACACTGAAGCTTTCTTT. The encoded protein is CASTQGDNTEAFF.